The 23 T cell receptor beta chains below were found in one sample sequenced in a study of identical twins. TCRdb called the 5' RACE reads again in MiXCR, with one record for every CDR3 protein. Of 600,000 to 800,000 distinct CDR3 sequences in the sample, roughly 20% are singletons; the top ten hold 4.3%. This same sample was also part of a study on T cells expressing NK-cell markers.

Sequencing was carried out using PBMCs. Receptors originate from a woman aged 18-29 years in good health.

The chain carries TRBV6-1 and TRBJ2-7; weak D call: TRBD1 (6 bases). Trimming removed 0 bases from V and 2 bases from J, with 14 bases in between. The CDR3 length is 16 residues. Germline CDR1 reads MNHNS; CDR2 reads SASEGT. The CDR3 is CASSEARTGKAYEQYF. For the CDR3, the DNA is TGTGCCAGCAGTGAAGCGCGTACAGGGAAGGCCTACGAGCAGTACTTC.

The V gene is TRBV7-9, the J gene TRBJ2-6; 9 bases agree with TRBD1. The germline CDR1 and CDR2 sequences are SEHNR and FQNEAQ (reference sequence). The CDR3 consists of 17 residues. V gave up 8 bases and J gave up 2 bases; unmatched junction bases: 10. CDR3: CASRITGGITGANVLTF. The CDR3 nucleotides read TGTGCCAGCCGAATTACAGGGGGCATTACTGGGGCCAACGTCCTGACTTTC.

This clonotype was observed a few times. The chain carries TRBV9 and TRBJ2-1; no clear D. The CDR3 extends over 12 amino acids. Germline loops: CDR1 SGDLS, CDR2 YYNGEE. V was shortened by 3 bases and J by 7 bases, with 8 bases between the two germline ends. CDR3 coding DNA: TGTGCCAGCAGCGCCAGGTGGAATGAGCAGTTCTTC. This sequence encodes CASSARWNEQFF.

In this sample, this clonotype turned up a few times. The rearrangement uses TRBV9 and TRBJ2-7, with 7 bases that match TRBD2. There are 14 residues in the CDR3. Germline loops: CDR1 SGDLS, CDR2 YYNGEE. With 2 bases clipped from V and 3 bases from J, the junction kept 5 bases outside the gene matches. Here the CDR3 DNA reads TGTGCCAGCAGCGTGGGGCCGGGGGGCTACGAGCAGTACTTC. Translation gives CASSVGPGGYEQYF. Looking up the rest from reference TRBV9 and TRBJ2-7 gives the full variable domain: DSGVTQTPKHLITATGQRVTLRCSPRSGDLSVYWYQQSLDQGLQFLIQYYNGEERAKGNILERFSAQQFPDLHSELNLSSLELGDSALYFCASSVGPGGYEQYFGPGTRLTVT.

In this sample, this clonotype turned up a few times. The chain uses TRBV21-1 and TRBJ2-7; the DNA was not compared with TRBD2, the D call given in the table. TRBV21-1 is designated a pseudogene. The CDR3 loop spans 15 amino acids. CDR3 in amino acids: CASSPLAGATYEQYF. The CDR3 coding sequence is TGTGCCAGCAGCCCACTAGCGGGGGCCACCTACGAGCAGTACTTC.

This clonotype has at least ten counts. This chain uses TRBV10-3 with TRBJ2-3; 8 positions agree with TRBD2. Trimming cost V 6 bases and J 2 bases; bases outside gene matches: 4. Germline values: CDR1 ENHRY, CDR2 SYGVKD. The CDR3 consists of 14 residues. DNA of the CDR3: TGTGCCATCAGGGCAGCGGGAGACACAGATACGCAGTATTTT. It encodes CAIRAAGDTDTQYF.

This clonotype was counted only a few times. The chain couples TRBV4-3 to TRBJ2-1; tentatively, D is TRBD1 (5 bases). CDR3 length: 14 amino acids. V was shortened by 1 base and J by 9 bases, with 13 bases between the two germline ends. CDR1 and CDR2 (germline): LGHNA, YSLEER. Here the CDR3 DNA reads TGCGCCAGCAGCCAAGGGGCAGGGTTGGGTGAGCAGTTCTTC. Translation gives CASSQGAGLGEQFF.

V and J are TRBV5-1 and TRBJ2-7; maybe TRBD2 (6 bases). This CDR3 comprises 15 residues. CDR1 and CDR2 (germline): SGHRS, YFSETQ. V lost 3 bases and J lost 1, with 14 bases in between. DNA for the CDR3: TGCGCCAGCAGCTCCTCCGGGACTCGGTCCTACGAGCAGTACTTC. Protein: CASSSSGTRSYEQYF.

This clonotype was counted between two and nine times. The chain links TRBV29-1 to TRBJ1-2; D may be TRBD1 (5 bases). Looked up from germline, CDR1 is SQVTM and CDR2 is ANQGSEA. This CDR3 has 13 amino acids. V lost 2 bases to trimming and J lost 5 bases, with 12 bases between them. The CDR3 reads CSVERTHAYGYTF. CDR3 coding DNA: TGCAGCGTTGAAAGGACACATGCATATGGCTACACCTTC.

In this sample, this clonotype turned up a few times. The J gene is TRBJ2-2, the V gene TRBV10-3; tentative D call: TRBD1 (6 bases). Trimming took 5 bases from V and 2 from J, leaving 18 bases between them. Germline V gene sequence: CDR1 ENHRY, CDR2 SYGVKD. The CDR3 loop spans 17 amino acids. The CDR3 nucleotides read TGTGCCATCAGTTTCTTTCAGGGGTCGAGAAACACCGGGGAGCTGTTTTTT. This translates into CAISFFQGSRNTGELFF.

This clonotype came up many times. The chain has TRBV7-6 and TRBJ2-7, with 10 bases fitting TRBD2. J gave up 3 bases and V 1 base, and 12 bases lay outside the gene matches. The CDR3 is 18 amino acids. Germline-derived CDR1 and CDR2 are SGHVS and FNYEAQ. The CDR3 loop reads CASSLDNLAGAPNYEQYF. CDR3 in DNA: TGTGCCAGCAGCTTAGATAATCTAGCGGGAGCACCCAACTACGAGCAGTACTTC.

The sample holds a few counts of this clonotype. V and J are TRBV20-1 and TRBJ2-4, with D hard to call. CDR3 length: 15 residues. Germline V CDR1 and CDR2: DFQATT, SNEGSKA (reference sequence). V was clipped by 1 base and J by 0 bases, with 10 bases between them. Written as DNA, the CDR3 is TGCAGTGCTAGAGTTCGCACGTTAGCCAAAAACATTCAGTACTTC. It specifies CSARVRTLAKNIQYF.

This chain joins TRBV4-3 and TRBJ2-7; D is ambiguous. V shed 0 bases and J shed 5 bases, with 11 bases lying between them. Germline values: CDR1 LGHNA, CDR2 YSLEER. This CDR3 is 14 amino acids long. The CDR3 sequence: CASSQDLGRHEQYF. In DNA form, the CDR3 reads TGCGCCAGCAGCCAAGATCTTGGCCGCCACGAGCAGTACTTC.

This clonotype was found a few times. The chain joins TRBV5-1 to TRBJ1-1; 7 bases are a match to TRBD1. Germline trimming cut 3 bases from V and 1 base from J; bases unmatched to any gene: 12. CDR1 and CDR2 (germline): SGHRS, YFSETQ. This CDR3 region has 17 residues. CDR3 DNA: TGCGCCAGCAGCTCCTTAACAGGGGTGTTTGGGAACACTGAAGCTTTCTTT. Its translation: CASSSLTGVFGNTEAFF. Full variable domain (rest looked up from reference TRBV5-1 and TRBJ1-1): KAGVTQTPRYLIKTRGQQVTLSCSPISGHRSVSWYQQTPGQGLQFLFEYFSETQRNKGNFPGRFSGRQFSNSRSEMNVSTLELGDSALYLCASSSLTGVFGNTEAFFGQGTRLTVV.

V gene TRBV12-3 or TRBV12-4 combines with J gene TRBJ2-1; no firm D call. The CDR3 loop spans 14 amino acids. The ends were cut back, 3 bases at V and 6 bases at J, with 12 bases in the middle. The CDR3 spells CASSFQDPINEQFF. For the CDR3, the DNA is TGTGCCAGCAGTTTTCAGGACCCCATCAATGAGCAGTTCTTC.

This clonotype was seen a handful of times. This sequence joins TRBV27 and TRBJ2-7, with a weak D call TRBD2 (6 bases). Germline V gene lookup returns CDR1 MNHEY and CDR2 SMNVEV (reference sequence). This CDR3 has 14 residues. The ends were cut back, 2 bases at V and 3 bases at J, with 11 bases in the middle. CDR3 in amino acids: CASSLTGTVYEQYF. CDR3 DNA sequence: TGTGCCAGCAGTTTAACGGGGACTGTCTACGAGCAGTACTTC.

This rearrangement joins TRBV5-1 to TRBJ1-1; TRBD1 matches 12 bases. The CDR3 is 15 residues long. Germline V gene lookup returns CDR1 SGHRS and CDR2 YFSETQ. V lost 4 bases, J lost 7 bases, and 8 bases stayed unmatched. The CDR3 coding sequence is TGCGCCAGCAGCGGGACAGGGGGCGCCTATGGTGAAGCTTTCTTT. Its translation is CASSGTGGAYGEAFF.

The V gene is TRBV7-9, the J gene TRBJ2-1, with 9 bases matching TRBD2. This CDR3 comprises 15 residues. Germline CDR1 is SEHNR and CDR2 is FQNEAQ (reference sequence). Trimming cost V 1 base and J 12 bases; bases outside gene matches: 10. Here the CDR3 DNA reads TGTGCCAGCAGCTTAGGAGTAGCGGGAGTGATGGGGCAGTTCTTC. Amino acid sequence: CASSLGVAGVMGQFF.

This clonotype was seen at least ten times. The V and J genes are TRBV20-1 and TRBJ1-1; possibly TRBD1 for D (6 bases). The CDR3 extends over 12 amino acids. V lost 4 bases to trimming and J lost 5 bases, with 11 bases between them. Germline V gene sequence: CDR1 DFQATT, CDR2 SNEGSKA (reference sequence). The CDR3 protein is CSATQGQTEAFF. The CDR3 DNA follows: TGCAGTGCTACACAGGGTCAAACTGAAGCTTTCTTT.

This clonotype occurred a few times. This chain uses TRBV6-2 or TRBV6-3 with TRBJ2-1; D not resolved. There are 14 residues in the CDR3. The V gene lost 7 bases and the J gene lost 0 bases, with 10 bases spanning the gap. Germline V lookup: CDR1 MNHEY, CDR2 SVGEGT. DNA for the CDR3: TGTGCCAGCAATCCCCGCTACTCCTACAATGAGCAGTTCTTC. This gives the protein CASNPRYSYNEQFF.

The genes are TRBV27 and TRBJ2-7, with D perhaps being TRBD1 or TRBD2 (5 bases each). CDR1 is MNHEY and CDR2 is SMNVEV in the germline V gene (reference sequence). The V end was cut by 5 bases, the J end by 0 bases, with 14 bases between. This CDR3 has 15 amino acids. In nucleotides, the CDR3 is TGTGCCAGCAGTGGTTCGGGGCCAAGCTCCTACGAGCAGTACTTC. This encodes CASSGSGPSSYEQYF.

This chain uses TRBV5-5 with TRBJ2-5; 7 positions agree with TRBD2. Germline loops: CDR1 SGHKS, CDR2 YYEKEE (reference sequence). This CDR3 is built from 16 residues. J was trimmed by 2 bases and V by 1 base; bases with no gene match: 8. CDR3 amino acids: CASSLQFQRGQETQYF. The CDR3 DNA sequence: TGTGCCAGCAGCTTGCAGTTCCAGCGGGGTCAAGAGACCCAGTACTTC.

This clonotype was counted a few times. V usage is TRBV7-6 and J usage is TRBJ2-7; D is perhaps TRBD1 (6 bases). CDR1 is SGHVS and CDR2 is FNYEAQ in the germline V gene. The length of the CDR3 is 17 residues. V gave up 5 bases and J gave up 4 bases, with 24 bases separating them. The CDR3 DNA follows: TGTGCCAGCAGCGGTTCCACCCACAGGGTGCCAGGGTACGAGCAGTACTTC. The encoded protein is CASSGSTHRVPGYEQYF.